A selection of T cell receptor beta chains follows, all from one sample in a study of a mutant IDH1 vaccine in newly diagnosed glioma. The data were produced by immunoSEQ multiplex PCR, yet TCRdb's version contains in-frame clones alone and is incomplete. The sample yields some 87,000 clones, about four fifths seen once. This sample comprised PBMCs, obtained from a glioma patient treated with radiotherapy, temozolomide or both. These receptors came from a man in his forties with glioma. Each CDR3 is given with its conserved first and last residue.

CDR3aa: CASSISPVSSYEQYF
v_gene: TRBV19

CDR3aa: CATSRPGTGAPYGYTF
v_gene: TRBV15

CDR3aa: CASSKEGTLGEKLFF
v_gene: TRBV21-1

CDR3aa: CASSPDGGYNEQFF
v_gene: TRBV11-3

CDR3aa: CASSFSRVGRETQYF
v_gene: TRBV28

CDR3aa: CASSIAEANTGELFF
v_gene: TRBV19

CDR3aa: CASGPDRASYEQYF
v_gene: TRBV4-1

CDR3aa: CAWSVGEDTQYF
v_gene: TRBV30

CDR3aa: CASSYPALIEQFF
v_gene: TRBV6-6

CDR3aa: CASSLLGAQPQHF
v_gene: TRBV28

CDR3aa: CASSYVLQNGYTF
v_gene: TRBV6-5

CDR3aa: CASSQVGRGNTIYF
v_gene: TRBV4-2

CDR3aa: CASSEVASGANEQFF
v_gene: TRBV6-4

CDR3aa: CASSSDRGVEKLFF
v_gene: TRBV7-9

CDR3aa: CASSPGTGLGTYEQYF
v_gene: TRBV5-4

CDR3aa: CASSLVEDWTGELFF
v_gene: TRBV7-6

CDR3aa: CAILDRLNTEAFF
v_gene: TRBV10-3

CDR3aa: CASSLAVGSGYGYTF
v_gene: TRBV7-8

CDR3aa: CASSYSGSNNEKLFF
v_gene: TRBV6-5

CDR3aa: CARSTPPSGYDYEQYF
v_gene: TRBV5-3

CDR3aa: CASRYTSGDGYEQYF
v_gene: TRBV7-2

CDR3aa: CASSLEMGRNTEAFF
v_gene: TRBV4-3

CDR3aa: CASSDSTSGSRTGELFF
v_gene: TRBV2

CDR3aa: CASSEGGSGRGGELFF
v_gene: TRBV6-1

CDR3aa: CASSYGAGIQETQYF
v_gene: TRBV6-5

CDR3aa: CASSGGLHLESPLHF
v_gene: TRBV25-1

CDR3aa: CAISVGGAGIYNEQFF
v_gene: TRBV10-3